This TCR beta chain comes out of a study of cytomegalovirus exposure and HLA in healthy donors. Both 60 Vbeta primers and 13 Jbeta primers went into the PCR. The method was immunoSEQ multiplex PCR; TCRdb's version includes in-frame clones alone and lacks a portion of them. The table shows 150,000 or so clones, with around 77% occurring only once. Whole-study results and caveats: Later analysis identified about 17,000 TCR beta sequences associated with HLA alleles, using a false discovery rate threshold of 0.05.

On this clone: Its antigen remains unidentified.

The CDR3 has 16 amino acids. Trimming took 2 bases from V and 2 from J, leaving 13 bases between them. CDR1 is SGHDN and CDR2 is FVKESK in the germline V gene. The TCR originated in a male donor in good health and CMV-seropositive. The material sequenced was PBMCs. The chain has TRBV14 and TRBJ1-3; a weak D match, TRBD1 (6 bases). The DNA of the CDR3 is TGTGCCAGCAGCCAACTTACGGGGGGGCCTGGAAACACCATATATTTT. Translation gives CASSQLTGGPGNTIYF.